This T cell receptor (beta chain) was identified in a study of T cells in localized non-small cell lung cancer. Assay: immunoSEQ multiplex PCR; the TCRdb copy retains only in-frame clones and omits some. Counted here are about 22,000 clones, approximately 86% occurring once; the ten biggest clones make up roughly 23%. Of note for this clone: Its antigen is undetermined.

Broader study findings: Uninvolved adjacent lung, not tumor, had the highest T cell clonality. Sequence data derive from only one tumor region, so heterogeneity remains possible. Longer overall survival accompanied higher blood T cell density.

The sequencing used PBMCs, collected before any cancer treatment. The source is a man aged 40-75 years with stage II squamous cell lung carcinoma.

This chain's CDR3 is CASRVRTPANYGYTF. The CDR3 DNA is TGTGCCAGCAGAGTCCGGACCCCCGCTAACTATGGCTACACCTTC. This chain uses TRBV6-1 with TRBJ1-2; D gene uncertain. CDR3 length equals 15 residues. V lost 6 bases and J 0 bases, leaving 14 bases between the germline ends. Germline lookup yields CDR1 MNHNS and CDR2 SASEGT.